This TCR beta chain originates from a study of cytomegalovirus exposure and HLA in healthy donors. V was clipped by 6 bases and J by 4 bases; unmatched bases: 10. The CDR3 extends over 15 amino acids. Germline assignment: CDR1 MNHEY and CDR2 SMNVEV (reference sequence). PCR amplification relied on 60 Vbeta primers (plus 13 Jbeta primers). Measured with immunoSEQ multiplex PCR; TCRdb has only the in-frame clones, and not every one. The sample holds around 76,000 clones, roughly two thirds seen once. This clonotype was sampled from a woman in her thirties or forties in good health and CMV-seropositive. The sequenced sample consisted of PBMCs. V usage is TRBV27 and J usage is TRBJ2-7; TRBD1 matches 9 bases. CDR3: CASSTGTGSIYEQYF. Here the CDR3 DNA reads TGTGCCAGCAGCACCGGGACAGGGTCCATATACGAGCAGTACTTC.